These 4 T cell receptor beta chains share one sample of origin, sequenced in a study of blood T cell repertoires in COVID-19. Clones were sequenced by immunoSEQ multiplex PCR, and TCRdb holds only the in-frame ones, with some missing. The table has roughly 200,000 clones, 85% seen once. Material: peripheral blood. The receptors were sampled from a woman aged 60-75 years with acute or convalescent COVID-19.

V usage is TRBV13 and J usage is TRBJ1-1, with D unresolved. V was pared by 5 bases and J by 8 bases, with 15 bases between. The germline CDR1 and CDR2 sequences are PRHDT and FYEKMQ (reference sequence). This CDR3 spans 13 amino acids. The CDR3 loop is CASSPGRAREAFF. The CDR3 DNA is TGTGCCAGCAGCCCGGGGAGAGCAAGAGAAGCTTTCTTT.

The J gene is TRBJ1-1, the V gene TRBV18; D is uncertain. CDR1 is KGHSH, CDR2 LQKENI, per germline. V shed 3 bases and J shed 1 base, with 6 bases lying between them. This CDR3 is built from 13 residues. The CDR3 sequence: CASSPTPNTEAFF. CDR3 in DNA: TGTGCCAGCTCACCTACACCGAACACTGAAGCTTTCTTT.

The chain has TRBV18 and TRBJ1-1; 7 bases line up with TRBD1. The germline CDR1 and CDR2 sequences are KGHSH and LQKENI. The CDR3 is 12 amino acids. Unmatched junction bases numbered 1, after V lost 5 bases and J lost 4 bases. DNA for the CDR3: TGTGCCAGCTCAGGGGACAGCACTGAAGCTTTCTTT. This codes for CASSGDSTEAFF.

The DNA for the CDR3 is TGTGCCAGTAGTCCCCTACCGGGACAGTGGACCTTTTCTGGGGCCAACGTCCTGACTTTC. This codes for CASSPLPGQWTFSGANVLTF. The chain links TRBV19 to TRBJ2-6, with 7 bases lining up with TRBD1. The junction had 17 bases not matched to a gene; V was cut back by 5 bases and J by 1 base. This CDR3 comprises 20 residues. Germline assignment: CDR1 LNHDA and CDR2 SQIVND (reference sequence).